The T cell receptor (beta chain) described here comes from a study of read filtering for tumor transcriptome and immune sequencing. Background on the study: By R-ISS, stages I, II and III held approximately 8, 16 and 7 patients. Study-level results: Single-read clonotypes: roughly four fifths of IR-seq clonotypes (around 4% of reads), about 75% of RNA-seq clonotypes (nearly 45% of reads).

This library used 300 to 500 ng RNA and molecular barcoded adaptors spanning alpha/delta and beta/gamma chains. TCRdb redid the calling of the reads with MiXCR, one entry per CDR3 protein. The data show approximately 41,000 distinct CDR3 sequences, around an eighth seen once. Trimming removed 5 bases from V and 5 bases from J, with 12 bases in between. CDR3 length equals 13 residues. The germline gives CDR1 MDHEN, CDR2 SYDVKM. This clonotype has a count of ten or more. No antigen is known for it. This chain connects TRBV28 to TRBJ1-1; no clear D. This sequence was found in a donor at least 40 years old with multiple myeloma. The source material was a population of CD138-negative cells sorted from bone marrow. The CDR3 DNA sequence: TGTGCCAGCAGTGCAGGAGATTGGACTGAAGCTTTCTTT. It translates to CASSAGDWTEAFF.